This T cell receptor beta chain was sequenced in a study of Ad26.COV2.S vaccination and SARS-CoV-2 variants. Study-level points and caveats: The breadth of spike-specific CD8+ and CD4+ T cell responses after vaccination was reportedly substantial. Total T cell responses may have been underestimated by the TCR breadth and depth analyses. Vaccinated individuals (as opposed to placebo recipients) had higher spike-specific TCR breadth.

Remarks on this clone: What it binds is not known.

TCRdb's copy holds only in-frame clones and misses some; the assay was immunoSEQ multiplex PCR. The table records some 180,000 clones, 87% of them present only once. The sample was peripheral blood, taken after recovery from COVID-19. This receptor was obtained from a human donor who had recovered from COVID-19.

In DNA, the CDR3 is TGTGCCAGCAGCCAAGAGTTGGCAGGATTAGACTATGGCTACACCTTC. Protein: CASSQELAGLDYGYTF. This chain joins TRBV14 and TRBJ1-2; no clear D gene. The CDR3 is 16 amino acids. V lost 0 bases and J lost 3, with 14 bases in between. Germline assignment: CDR1 SGHDN and CDR2 FVKESK.